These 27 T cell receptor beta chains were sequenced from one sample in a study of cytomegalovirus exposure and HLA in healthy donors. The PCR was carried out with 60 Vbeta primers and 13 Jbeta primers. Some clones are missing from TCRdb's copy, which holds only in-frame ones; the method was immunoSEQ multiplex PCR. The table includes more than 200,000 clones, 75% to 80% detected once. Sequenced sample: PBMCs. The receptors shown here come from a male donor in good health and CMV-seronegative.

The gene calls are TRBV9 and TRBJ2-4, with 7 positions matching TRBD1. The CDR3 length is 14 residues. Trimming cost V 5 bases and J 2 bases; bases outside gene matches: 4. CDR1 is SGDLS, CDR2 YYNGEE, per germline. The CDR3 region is CASSPDRTKNIQYF. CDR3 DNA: TGTGCCAGCAGTCCGGACAGGACCAAAAACATTCAGTACTTC.

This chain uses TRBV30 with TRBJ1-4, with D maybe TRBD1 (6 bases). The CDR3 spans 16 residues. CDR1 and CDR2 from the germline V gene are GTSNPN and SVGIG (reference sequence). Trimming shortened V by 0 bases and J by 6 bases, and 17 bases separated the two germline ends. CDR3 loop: CAWSVLGGRDDEKLFF. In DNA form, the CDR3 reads TGTGCCTGGAGTGTACTAGGGGGGAGGGATGATGAAAAACTGTTTTTT.

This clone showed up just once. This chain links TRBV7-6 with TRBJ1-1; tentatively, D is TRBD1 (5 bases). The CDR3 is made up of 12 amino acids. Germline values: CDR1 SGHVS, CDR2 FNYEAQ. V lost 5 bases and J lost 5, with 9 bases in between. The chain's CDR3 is CASSQGETEAFF. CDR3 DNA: TGTGCCAGCAGCCAGGGTGAGACTGAAGCTTTCTTT.

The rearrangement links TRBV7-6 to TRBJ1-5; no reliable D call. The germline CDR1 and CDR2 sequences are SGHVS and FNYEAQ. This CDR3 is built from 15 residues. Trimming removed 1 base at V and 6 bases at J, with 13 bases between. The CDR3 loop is CASSLGGGLGQPQHF. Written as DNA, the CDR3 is TGTGCCAGCAGCTTAGGTGGAGGGCTGGGTCAGCCCCAGCATTTT.

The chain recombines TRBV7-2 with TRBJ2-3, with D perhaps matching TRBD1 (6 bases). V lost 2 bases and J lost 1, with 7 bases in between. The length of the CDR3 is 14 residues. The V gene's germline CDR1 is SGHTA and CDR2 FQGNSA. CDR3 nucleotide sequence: TGTGCCAGCAGCTTACCAGGGGGCACAGATACGCAGTATTTT. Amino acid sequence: CASSLPGGTDTQYF. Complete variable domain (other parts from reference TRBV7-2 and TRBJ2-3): GAGVSQSPSNKVTEKGKDVELRCDPISGHTALYWYRQSLGQGLEFLIYFQGNSAPDKSGLPSDRFSAERTGGSVSTLTIQRTQQEDSAVYLCASSLPGGTDTQYFGPGTRLTVL.

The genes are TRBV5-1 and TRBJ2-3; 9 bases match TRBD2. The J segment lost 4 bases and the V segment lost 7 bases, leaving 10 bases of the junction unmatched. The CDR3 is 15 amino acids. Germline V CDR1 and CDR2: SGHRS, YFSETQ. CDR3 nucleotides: TGCGCCAGCCTCGCGGGGGGGCACGGCGCAGATACGCAGTATTTT. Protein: CASLAGGHGADTQYF.

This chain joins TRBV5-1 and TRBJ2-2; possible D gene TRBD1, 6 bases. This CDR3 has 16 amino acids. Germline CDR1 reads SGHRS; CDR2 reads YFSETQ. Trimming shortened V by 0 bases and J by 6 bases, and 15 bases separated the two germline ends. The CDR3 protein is CASSLEGHLDAGELFF. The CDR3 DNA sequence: TGCGCCAGCAGCTTGGAGGGACACCTCGACGCCGGGGAGCTGTTTTTT.

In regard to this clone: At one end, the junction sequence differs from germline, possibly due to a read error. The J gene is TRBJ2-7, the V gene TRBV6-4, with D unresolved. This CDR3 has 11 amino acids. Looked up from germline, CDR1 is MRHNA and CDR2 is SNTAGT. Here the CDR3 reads CASSDSNEQYF. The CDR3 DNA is TGTGCCAGCAGTGACTCCAACGAGCAGTACTTC.

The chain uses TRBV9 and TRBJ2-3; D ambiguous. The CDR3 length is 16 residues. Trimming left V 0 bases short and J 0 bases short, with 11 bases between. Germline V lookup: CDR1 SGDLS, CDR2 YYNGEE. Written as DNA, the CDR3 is TGTGCCAGCAGCGTAGTAGGCGCTAGTAGCACAGATACGCAGTATTTT. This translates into CASSVVGASSTDTQYF.

The chain's CDR3 is CASSPVELLSGNTIYF. The CDR3 bases are TGCGCCAGCAGCCCTGTGGAGTTGCTCTCTGGAAACACCATATATTTT. The chain employs TRBV5-1 and TRBJ1-3; D is uncertain. Per germline, CDR1 SGHRS and CDR2 YFSETQ. The CDR3 is made up of 16 amino acids. V was shortened by 4 bases and J by 0 bases, with 14 bases between the two germline ends.

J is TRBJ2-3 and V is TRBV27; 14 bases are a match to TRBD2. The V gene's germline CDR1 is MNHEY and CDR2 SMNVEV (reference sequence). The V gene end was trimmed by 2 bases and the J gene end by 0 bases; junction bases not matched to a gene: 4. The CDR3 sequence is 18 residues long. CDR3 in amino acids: CASSLMGLAGASTDTQYF. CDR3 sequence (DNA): TGTGCCAGCAGTTTAATGGGACTAGCGGGGGCTAGCACAGATACGCAGTATTTT.

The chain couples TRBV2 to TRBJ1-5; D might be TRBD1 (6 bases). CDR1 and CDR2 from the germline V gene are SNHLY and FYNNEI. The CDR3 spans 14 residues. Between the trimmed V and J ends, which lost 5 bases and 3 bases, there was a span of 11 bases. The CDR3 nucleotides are TGTGCCAGCAGTCCGGACAGCTTCAATCAGCCCCAGCATTTT. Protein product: CASSPDSFNQPQHF. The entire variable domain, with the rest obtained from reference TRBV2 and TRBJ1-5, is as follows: EPEVTQTPSHQVTQMGQEVILRCVPISNHLYFYWYRQILGQKVEFLVSFYNNEISEKSEIFDDQFSVERPDGSNFTLKIRSTKLEDSAMYFCASSPDSFNQPQHFGDGTRLSIL.

The CDR3 bases are TGTGCCAGCAGCCCCGGGGGGGACACTGAAGCTTTCTTT. This codes for CASSPGGDTEAFF. V and J are TRBV7-3 and TRBJ1-1; a weak D match, TRBD1 (5 bases). Germline-derived CDR1 and CDR2 are SGHTA and FQGTGA. Between the trimmed V and J ends, which lost 5 bases and 3 bases, there was a span of 10 bases. The CDR3 sequence is 13 residues long.

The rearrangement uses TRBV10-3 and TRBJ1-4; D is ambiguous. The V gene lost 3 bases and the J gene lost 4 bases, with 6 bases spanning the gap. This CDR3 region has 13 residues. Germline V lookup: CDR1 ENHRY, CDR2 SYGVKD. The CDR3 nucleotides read TGTGCCATCAGTGAAGTACTTAATGAAAAACTGTTTTTT. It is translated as CAISEVLNEKLFF.

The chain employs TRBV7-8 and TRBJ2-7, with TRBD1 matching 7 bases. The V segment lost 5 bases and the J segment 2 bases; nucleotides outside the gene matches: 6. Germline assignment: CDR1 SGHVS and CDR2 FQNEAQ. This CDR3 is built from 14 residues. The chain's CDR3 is CASSIRDSTYEQYF. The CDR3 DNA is TGTGCCAGCAGCATCCGGGACAGCACCTACGAGCAGTACTTC.

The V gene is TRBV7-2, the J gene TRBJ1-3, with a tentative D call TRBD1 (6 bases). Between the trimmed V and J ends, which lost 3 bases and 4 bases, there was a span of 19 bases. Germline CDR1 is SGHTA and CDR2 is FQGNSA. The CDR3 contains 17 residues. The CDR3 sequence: CASSLGVGATAGNTIYF. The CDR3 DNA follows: TGTGCCAGCAGCTTGGGCGTGGGGGCCACGGCAGGAAACACCATATATTTT.

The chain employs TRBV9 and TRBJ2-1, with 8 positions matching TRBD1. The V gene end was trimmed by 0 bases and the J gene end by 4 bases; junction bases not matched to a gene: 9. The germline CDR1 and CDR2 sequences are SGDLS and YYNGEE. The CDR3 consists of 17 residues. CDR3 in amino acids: CASSVAAPGGAYNEQFF. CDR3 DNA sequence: TGTGCCAGCAGCGTAGCGGCCCCAGGGGGCGCATACAATGAGCAGTTCTTC.

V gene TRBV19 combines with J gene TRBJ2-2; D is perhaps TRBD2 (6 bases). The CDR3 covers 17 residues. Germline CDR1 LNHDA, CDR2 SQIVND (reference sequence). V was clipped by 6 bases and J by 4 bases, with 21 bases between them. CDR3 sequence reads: CASRPETGTPLTGELFF. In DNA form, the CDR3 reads TGTGCCAGTAGACCCGAGACCGGGACTCCTCTCACCGGGGAGCTGTTTTTT.

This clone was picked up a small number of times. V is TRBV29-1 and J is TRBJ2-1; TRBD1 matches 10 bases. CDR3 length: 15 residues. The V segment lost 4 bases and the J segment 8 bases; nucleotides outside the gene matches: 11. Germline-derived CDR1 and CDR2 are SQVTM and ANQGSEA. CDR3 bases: TGCAGCGTTGTAGGGTTGACAGGGGGCGGGGATGAGCAGTTCTTC. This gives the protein CSVVGLTGGGDEQFF.

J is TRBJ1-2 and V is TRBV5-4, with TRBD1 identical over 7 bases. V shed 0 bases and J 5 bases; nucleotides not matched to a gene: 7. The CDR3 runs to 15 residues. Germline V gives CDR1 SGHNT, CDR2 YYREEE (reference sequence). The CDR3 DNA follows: TGTGCCAGCAGCTTGGACGGGACAGAGATGTATGGCTACACCTTC. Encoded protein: CASSLDGTEMYGYTF.

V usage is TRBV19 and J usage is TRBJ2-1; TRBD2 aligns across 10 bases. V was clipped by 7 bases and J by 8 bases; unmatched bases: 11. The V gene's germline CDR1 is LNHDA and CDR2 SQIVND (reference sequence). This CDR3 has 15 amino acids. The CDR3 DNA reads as TGTGCCAGTAAAAAGGGCCTAGCGGGAGTCGATGAGCAGTTCTTC. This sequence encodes CASKKGLAGVDEQFF.

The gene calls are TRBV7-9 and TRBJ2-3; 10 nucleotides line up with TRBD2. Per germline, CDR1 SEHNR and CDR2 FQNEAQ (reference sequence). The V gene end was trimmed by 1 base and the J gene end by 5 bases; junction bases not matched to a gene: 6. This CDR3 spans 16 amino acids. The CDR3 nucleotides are TGTGCCAGCAGCTTAGTCAAGCGGGGGGGCTTAGATACGCAGTATTTT. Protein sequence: CASSLVKRGGLDTQYF.

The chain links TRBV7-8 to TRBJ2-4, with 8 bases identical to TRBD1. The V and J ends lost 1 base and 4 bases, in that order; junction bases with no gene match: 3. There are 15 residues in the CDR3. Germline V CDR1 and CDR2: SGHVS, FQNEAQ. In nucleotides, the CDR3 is TGTGCCAGCAGCTTAGGGGGACAGGAAAAAAACATTCAGTACTTC. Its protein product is CASSLGGQEKNIQYF.

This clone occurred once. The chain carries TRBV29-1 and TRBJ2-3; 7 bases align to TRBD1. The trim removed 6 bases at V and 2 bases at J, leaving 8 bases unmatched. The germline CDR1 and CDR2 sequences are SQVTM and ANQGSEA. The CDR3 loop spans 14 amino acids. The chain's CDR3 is CSVATGAFTDTQYF. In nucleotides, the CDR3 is TGCAGCGTCGCCACAGGGGCTTTCACAGATACGCAGTATTTT.

CDR3 bases: TGTGCCAGCAGCGCCAACAACGTCTTCCGGGACGGGGAGCTGTTTTTT. This encodes CASSANNVFRDGELFF. The genes are TRBV9 and TRBJ2-2; a possible D gene is TRBD2 (5 bases). The CDR3 runs 16 residues. The V and J ends lost 3 bases and 7 bases respectively, with 19 bases between them. CDR1 is SGDLS, CDR2 YYNGEE, per germline.

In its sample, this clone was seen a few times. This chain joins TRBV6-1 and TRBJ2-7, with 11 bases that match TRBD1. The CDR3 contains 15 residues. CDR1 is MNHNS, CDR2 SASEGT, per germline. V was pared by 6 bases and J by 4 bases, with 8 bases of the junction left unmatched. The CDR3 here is CASRADRGLGYEQYF. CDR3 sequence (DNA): TGTGCCAGCAGAGCGGACAGGGGGCTCGGATACGAGCAGTACTTC.

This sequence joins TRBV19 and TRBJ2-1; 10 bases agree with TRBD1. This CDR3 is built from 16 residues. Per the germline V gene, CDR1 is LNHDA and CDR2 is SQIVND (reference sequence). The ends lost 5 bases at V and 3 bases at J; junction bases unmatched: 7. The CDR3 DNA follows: TGTGCCAGTAGTTCAAACCGGGACAGGGGCTACAATGAGCAGTTCTTC. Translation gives CASSSNRDRGYNEQFF.